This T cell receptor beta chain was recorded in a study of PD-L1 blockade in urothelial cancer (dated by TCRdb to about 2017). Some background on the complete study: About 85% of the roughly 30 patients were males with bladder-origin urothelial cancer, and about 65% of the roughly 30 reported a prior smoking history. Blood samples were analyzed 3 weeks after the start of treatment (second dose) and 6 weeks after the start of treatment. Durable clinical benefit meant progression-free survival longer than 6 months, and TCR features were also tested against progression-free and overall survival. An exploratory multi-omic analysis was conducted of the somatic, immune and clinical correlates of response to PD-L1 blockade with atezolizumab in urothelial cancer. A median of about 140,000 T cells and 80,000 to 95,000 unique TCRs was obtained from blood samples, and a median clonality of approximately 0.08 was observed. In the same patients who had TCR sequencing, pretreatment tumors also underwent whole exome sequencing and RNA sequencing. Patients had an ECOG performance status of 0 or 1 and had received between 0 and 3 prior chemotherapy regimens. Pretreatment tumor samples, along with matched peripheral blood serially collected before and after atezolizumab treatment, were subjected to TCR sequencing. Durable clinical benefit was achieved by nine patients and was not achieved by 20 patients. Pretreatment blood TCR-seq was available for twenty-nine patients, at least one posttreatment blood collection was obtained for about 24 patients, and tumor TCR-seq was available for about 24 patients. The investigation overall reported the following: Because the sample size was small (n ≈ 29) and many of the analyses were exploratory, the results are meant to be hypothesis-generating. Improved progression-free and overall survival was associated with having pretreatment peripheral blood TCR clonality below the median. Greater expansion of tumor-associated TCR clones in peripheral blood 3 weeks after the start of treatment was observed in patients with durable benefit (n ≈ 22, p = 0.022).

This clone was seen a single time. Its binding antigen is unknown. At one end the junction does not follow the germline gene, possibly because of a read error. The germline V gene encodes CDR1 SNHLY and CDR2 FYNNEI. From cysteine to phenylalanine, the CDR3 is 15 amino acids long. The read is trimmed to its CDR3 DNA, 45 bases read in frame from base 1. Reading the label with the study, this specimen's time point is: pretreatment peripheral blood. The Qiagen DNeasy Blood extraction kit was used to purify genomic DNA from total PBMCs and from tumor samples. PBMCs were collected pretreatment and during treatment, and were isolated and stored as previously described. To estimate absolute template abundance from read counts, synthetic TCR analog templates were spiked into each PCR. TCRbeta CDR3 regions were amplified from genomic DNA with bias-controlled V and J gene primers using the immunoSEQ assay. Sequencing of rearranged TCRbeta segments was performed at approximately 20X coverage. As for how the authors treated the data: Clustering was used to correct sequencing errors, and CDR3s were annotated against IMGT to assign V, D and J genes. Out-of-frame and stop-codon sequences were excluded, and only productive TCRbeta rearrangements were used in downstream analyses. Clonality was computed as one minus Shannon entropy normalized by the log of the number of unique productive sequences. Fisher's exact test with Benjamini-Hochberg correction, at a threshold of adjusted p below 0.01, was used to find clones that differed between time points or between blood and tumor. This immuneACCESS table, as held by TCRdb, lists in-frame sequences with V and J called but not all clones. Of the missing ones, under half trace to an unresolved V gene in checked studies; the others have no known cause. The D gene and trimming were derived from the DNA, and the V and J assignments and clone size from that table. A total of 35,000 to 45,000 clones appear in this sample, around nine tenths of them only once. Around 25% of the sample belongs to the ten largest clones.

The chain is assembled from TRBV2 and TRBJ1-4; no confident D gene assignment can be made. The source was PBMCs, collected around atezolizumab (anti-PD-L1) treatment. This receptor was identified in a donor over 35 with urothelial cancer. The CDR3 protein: CASNENGRRGEKLFF. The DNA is TGTGCCAGCAATGAAAACGGCCGTCGGGGTGAAAAACTGTTTTTT.